This paragraph reports one TCR beta chain. This entry belongs to a study of blood T cell repertoires in COVID-19. Study background: Italy, Spain and the United States were the sources of the convalescent and acute COVID-19 samples. From T cells, B-cell-depleted T cells, or PBMCs came the material, which was cDNA or gDNA.

Looked up from germline, CDR1 is SGHAT and CDR2 is FQNNGV. The CDR3 extends over 16 amino acids. Trimming shortened V by 1 base and J by 4 bases, and 16 bases separated the two germline ends. In the study's own analysis: Amplification with reference gene primers provided the estimates of nucleated cell counts. Method: immunoSEQ multiplex PCR; TCRdb's copy keeps in-frame clones and lacks some. That table gives V, J and clone size, and the DNA gave D and trimming. The sample lists about 190,000 clones; 80% to 90% were seen once. Sequencing used peripheral blood. V is TRBV11-2 and J is TRBJ1-1; tentatively, D is TRBD1 (6 bases). This TCR was sampled from a woman between 65 and 79 years old with active or convalescent COVID-19. The CDR3, as DNA: TGTGCCAGCAGCTTAGGGGGGTCACAGGGTCGCACTGAAGCTTTCTTT. Translating gives CASSLGGSQGRTEAFF.